Below are 21 T cell receptor beta chains sequenced from a single sample in a study of vaccination effects on CD4 cells after COVID-19. Expansion with viral peptide pools was applied to antigen-specific CD4+ T cells by the ViraFEST assay prior to sequencing. Isolating CD4+ T cells followed less than 12 days of culture. The vaccine given was either BNT162b2 or mRNA-1273, in two doses. Their antigen targets remain unknown. Sequenced by immunoSEQ multiplex PCR; TCRdb stores in-frame clones only, minus some. The table has tens of thousands of clones, about 81% seen once; the top ten hold 1% to 1.5%. Specimen: CD4+ T cells from PBMCs cultured with HCoV-229E spike peptides, collected after COVID-19 vaccination. The receptors were sampled from a human donor who received a COVID-19 vaccine.

CDR3 in DNA: TGTGCCAGCAGGCCCGCCGGGACATTGAACACCGGGGAGCTGTTTTTT. It encodes CASRPAGTLNTGELFF. The J gene is TRBJ2-2, the V gene TRBV27, with D perhaps matching TRBD1 (6 bases). Germline CDR1 reads MNHEY; CDR2 reads SMNVEV (reference sequence). Trimming removed 6 bases at V and 1 base at J, with 15 bases between. The CDR3 has 16 amino acids.

V and J are TRBV18 and TRBJ1-1; D gene uncertain. V was trimmed by 1 base and J by 6 bases, leaving 21 bases between them. There are 17 residues in the CDR3. From germline, CDR1 is KGHSH and CDR2 LQKENI. The CDR3 DNA reads as TGTGCCAGCTCACCACTTGGAACCCTGACATCAAACCCTGAAGCTTTCTTT. As protein: CASSPLGTLTSNPEAFF. Full variable domain (remainder filled in from reference TRBV18 and TRBJ1-1): NAGVMQNPRHLVRRRGQEARLRCSPMKGHSHVYWYRQLPEEGLKFMVYLQKENIIDESGMPKERFSAEFPKEGPSILRIQQVVRGDSAAYFCASSPLGTLTSNPEAFFGQGTRLTVV.

In DNA, the CDR3 is TGTGCCAGCAGTTACGGTAACCGGGTCGAGCAGTACGTC. It yields the protein CASSYGNRVEQYV. This chain joins TRBV6-2 or TRBV6-3 and TRBJ2-7, with D unresolved. Trimming shortened V by 2 bases and J by 6 bases, and 11 bases separated the two germline ends. The CDR3 spans 13 residues. Germline V gene lookup returns CDR1 MNHEY and CDR2 SVGEGT.

V gene TRBV2 combines with J gene TRBJ2-1, with D hard to call. This CDR3 region has 11 residues. Trimming left V 8 bases short and J 4 bases short, with 6 bases between. Germline assignment: CDR1 SNHLY and CDR2 FYNNEI. The CDR3 reads CASGYYNEQFF. The CDR3 region has the DNA TGTGCCAGCGGGTATTACAATGAGCAGTTCTTC.

This rearrangement joins TRBV28 to TRBJ2-5, with D perhaps being TRBD1 or TRBD2 (6 bases each). Germline loops: CDR1 MDHEN, CDR2 SYDVKM. V was clipped by 7 bases and J by 2 bases, with 17 bases between them. The CDR3 is made up of 15 amino acids. The CDR3 sequence: CASKGDGGIQETQYF. The CDR3 DNA reads as TGTGCCAGCAAGGGGGACGGGGGCATTCAAGAGACCCAGTACTTC.

This sequence joins TRBV18 and TRBJ1-3; D is undetermined. The CDR3 is 15 residues long. V was pared by 6 bases and J by 0 bases, with 12 bases between. Germline V lookup: CDR1 KGHSH, CDR2 LQKENI. CDR3 nucleotide sequence: TGTGCCAGCTCCCCCGACGGTCACTCTGGAAACACCATATATTTT. Protein sequence: CASSPDGHSGNTIYF.

The chain carries TRBV2 and TRBJ2-5; no reliable D call. The ends were cut back, 6 bases at V and 4 bases at J, with 15 bases in the middle. This CDR3 is 14 amino acids long. Looked up from germline, CDR1 is SNHLY and CDR2 is FYNNEI. The CDR3 region is CASRVRLNGETQYF. The CDR3 bases are TGTGCCAGCAGAGTAAGGCTAAACGGAGAGACCCAGTACTTC.

This chain links TRBV7-3 with TRBJ2-2; 10 nucleotides line up with TRBD1. In germline, CDR1 is SGHTA, CDR2 FQGTGA. This CDR3 is 16 amino acids long. The V segment lost 4 bases and the J segment 3 bases; nucleotides outside the gene matches: 5. The CDR3: CASSSAGTGDTGELFF. The CDR3 nucleotides read TGTGCCAGCAGCTCCGCCGGGACAGGGGACACCGGGGAGCTGTTTTTT.

The V gene is TRBV7-3, the J gene TRBJ2-3, with 12 bases identical to TRBD2. V gave up 5 bases and J gave up 3 bases; unmatched junction bases: 9. CDR3 length equals 17 residues. CDR1 is SGHTA and CDR2 is FQGTGA in the germline V gene. The DNA of the CDR3 is TGTGCCAGCAGCGCCCCCGGCACTAGCGGGGGGACAGATACGCAGTATTTT. It specifies CASSAPGTSGGTDTQYF.

The chain recombines TRBV7-2 with TRBJ1-1; 8 nucleotides align to TRBD1. Losses at the gene ends were 1 base for V and 3 bases for J; bases not matched to a gene: 7. The germline CDR1 and CDR2 sequences are SGHTA and FQGNSA. The CDR3 is made up of 16 amino acids. The CDR3 here is CASSLDGTGLHTEAFF. The CDR3 region has the DNA TGTGCCAGCAGCTTAGACGGGACAGGCCTTCACACTGAAGCTTTCTTT.

This clone was seen just once. The genes are TRBV24-1 and TRBJ2-3; possible D gene TRBD1, 6 bases. V shed 4 bases and J shed 4 bases, with 17 bases lying between them. This CDR3 has 16 residues. Germline-derived CDR1 and CDR2 are KGHDR and SFDVKD. In DNA, the CDR3 is TGTGCCACCAGTGAACGAGCACAGGGTGGTGCAGATACGCAGTATTTT. Amino acids: CATSERAQGGADTQYF.

This rearrangement joins TRBV29-1 to TRBJ2-1; TRBD2 matches at 7 bases. The germline CDR1 and CDR2 sequences are SQVTM and ANQGSEA. The ends lost 6 bases at V and 4 bases at J; junction bases unmatched: 12. This CDR3 has 15 residues. CDR3 bases: TGCAGCGTCAAGTGGAAGCGGGGAGAGTACAATGAGCAGTTCTTC. This translates into CSVKWKRGEYNEQFF.

The chain has TRBV2 and TRBJ2-2; D ambiguous. Trimming removed 7 bases at V and 0 bases at J, with 12 bases between. The CDR3 runs to 15 residues. Looked up from germline, CDR1 is SNHLY and CDR2 is FYNNEI. The CDR3 DNA reads TGTGCCAGCACGAAGGCTTCAACGAACACCGGGGAGCTGTTTTTT. Protein product: CASTKASTNTGELFF.

The chain joins TRBV28 to TRBJ1-2; 7 bases are a match to TRBD1. The CDR3 totals 13 residues. Germline V gene data show CDR1 as MDHEN and CDR2 as SYDVKM. Germline trimming cut 5 bases from V and 4 bases from J; bases unmatched to any gene: 4. The DNA for the CDR3 is TGTGCCAGCAGTGACAGGGCGGGCTATGGCTACACCTTC. Amino acids: CASSDRAGYGYTF.

The V call is TRBV6-2 or TRBV6-3, the J call TRBJ2-3, with TRBD2 identical over 8 bases. Germline V gene lookup returns CDR1 MNHEY and CDR2 SVGEGT. V was pared by 6 bases and J by 1 base, with 12 bases of the junction left unmatched. This CDR3 is built from 17 residues. CDR3 region: CASSPGGASGRTDTQYF. CDR3 coding DNA: TGTGCCAGCAGCCCCGGCGGGGCTAGCGGGCGCACAGATACGCAGTATTTT.

The V and J genes are TRBV7-3 and TRBJ2-1; 10 bases agree with TRBD2. Trimming at V came to 0 bases and at J to 7 bases, leaving 6 bases not matched to a gene. Germline CDR1 SGHTA, CDR2 FQGTGA. The CDR3 runs 16 residues. CDR3 nucleotide sequence: TGTGCCAGCAGCTTAACTCCGGGACTAGCGTCTAATGAGCAGTTCTTC. This sequence encodes CASSLTPGLASNEQFF.

DNA for the CDR3: TGCGCCAGCAGCCAAGTCCCGGGACAGGGGACGTATGGCTACACCTTC. Its translation is CASSQVPGQGTYGYTF. The chain links TRBV4-1 to TRBJ1-2, with 10 positions matching TRBD1. CDR1 is MGHRA, CDR2 YSYEKL, per germline. Trimming took 1 base from V and 5 from J; bases not matched to a gene: 7. CDR3 length equals 16 residues.

This rearrangement joins TRBV6-5 to TRBJ1-3; no firm D call. CDR3 length: 14 residues. Germline CDR1 and CDR2: MNHEY and SVGAGI. V was cut by 5 bases and J by 0 bases, with 8 bases left in between. The CDR3 reads CASSRTYSGNTIYF. The CDR3 DNA sequence: TGTGCCAGCAGTAGGACTTACTCTGGAAACACCATATATTTT.

The V gene is TRBV18, the J gene TRBJ1-3; 9 nucleotides agree with TRBD1. Unmatched junction bases numbered 7, after V lost 3 bases and J lost 1 base. CDR3 size: 17 residues. CDR1 and CDR2 from the germline V gene are KGHSH and LQKENI. The CDR3 here is CASSPAWGQGSGNTIYF. The CDR3 region has the DNA TGTGCCAGCTCACCGGCCTGGGGACAGGGTTCTGGAAACACCATATATTTT.

The V call is TRBV30, the J call TRBJ1-2; D gene unclear. The germline CDR1 and CDR2 sequences are GTSNPN and SVGIG (reference sequence). The V end was cut by 1 base, the J end by 3 bases, with 9 bases between. CDR3 length equals 13 residues. The CDR3 bases are TGTGCCTGGAGTGAACAAGAATACTATGGCTACACCTTC. Translation gives CAWSEQEYYGYTF.

The genes are TRBV5-1 and TRBJ2-7; 7 nucleotides align to TRBD1. The germline V gene encodes CDR1 SGHRS and CDR2 YFSETQ. CDR3 length equals 14 residues. V shed 4 bases and J 3 bases; nucleotides not matched to a gene: 7. CDR3 nucleotides: TGCGCCAGCAGCCCCGGGACAGCCAACTACGAGCAGTACGTC. Its protein product is CASSPGTANYEQYV.